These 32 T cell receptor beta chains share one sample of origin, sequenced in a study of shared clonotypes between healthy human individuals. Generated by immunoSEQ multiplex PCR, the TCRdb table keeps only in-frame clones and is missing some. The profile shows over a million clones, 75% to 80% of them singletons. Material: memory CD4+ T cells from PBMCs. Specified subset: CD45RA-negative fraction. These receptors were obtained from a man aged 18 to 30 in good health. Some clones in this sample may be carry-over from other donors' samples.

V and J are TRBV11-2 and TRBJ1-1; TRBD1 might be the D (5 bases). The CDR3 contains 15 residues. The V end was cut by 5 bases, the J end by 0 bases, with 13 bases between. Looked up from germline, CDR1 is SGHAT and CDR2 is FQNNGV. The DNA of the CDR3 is TGTGCCAGCAGCCCACCGGAGGGGATGAACACTGAAGCTTTCTTT. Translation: CASSPPEGMNTEAFF.

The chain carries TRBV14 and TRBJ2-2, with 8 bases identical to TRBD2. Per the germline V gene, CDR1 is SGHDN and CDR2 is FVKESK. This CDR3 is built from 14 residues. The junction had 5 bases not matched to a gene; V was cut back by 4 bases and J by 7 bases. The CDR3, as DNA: TGTGCCAGCAGCCTAGTTACTAGCGGCGGGGAGCTGTTTTTT. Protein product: CASSLVTSGGELFF.

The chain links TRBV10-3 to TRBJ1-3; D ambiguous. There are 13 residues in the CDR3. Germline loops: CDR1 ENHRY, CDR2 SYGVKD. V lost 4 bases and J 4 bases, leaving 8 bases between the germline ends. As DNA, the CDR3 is TGTGCCATCAGTGCGGAAGGCGGAAACACCATATATTTT. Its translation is CAISAEGGNTIYF.

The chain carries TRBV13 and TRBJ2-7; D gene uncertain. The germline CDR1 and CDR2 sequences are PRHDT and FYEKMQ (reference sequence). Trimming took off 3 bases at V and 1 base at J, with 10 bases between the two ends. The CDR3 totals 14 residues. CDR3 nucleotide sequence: TGTGCCAGCAGCTTCCGCCTCTTTTCCTACGAGCAGTACTTC. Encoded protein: CASSFRLFSYEQYF.

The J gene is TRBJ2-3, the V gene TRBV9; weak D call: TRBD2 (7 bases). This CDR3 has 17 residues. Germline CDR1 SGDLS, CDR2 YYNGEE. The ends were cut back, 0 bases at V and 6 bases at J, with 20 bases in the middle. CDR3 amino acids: CASSVGGSGAGDDTQYF. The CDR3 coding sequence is TGTGCCAGCAGCGTAGGGGGAAGCGGGGCAGGGGACGATACGCAGTATTTT.

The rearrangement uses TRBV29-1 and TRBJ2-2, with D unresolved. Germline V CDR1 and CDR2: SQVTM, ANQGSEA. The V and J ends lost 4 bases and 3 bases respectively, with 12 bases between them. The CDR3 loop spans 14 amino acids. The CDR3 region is CSVAVQRDTGELFF. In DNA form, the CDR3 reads TGCAGCGTTGCGGTACAGCGAGACACCGGGGAGCTGTTTTTT.

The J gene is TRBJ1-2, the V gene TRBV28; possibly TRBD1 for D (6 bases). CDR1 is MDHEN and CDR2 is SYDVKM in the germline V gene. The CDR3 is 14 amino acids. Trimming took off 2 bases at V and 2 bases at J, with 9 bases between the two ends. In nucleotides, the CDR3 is TGTGCCAGCAGTTTAGACAGGACAAACTATGGCTACACCTTC. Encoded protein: CASSLDRTNYGYTF.

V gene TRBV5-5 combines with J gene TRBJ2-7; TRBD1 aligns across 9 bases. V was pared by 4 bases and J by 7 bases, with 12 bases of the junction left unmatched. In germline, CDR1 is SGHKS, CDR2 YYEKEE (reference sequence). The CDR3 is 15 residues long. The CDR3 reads CASSPEGDRVGEQYF. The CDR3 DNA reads TGTGCCAGCAGCCCGGAAGGGGACAGGGTCGGGGAGCAGTACTTC.

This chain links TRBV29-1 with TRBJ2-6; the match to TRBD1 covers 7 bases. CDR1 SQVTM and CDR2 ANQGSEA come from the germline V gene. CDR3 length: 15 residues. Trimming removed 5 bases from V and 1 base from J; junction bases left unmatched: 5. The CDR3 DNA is TGCAGCGTTACCCCGGGACAGTCTGGGGCCAACGTCCTGACTTTC. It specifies CSVTPGQSGANVLTF.

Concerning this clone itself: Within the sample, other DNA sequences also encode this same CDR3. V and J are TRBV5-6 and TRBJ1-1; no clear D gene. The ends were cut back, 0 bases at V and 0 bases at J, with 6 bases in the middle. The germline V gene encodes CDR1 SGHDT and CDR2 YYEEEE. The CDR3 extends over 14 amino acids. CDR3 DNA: TGTGCCAGCAGCTTGGGTGGTATGAACACTGAAGCTTTCTTT. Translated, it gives CASSLGGMNTEAFF. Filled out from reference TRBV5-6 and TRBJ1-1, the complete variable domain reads DAGVTQSPTHLIKTRGQQVTLRCSPKSGHDTVSWYQQALGQGPQFIFQYYEEEERQRGNFPDRFSGHQFPNYSSELNVNALLLGDSALYLCASSLGGMNTEAFFGQGTRLTVV.

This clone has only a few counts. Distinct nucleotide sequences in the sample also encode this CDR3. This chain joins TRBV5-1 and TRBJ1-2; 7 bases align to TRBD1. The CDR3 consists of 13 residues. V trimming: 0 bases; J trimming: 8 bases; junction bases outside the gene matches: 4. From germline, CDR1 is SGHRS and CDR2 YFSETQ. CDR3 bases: TGCGCCAGCAGCTTGGGACAGGGAAGCGGCTACACCTTC. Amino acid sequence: CASSLGQGSGYTF.

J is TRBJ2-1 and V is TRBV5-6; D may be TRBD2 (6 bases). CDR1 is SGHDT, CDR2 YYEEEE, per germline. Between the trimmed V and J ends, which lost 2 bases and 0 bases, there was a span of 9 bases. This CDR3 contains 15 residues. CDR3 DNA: TGTGCCAGCAGCTTCGGAGGGAGCTCCTACAATGAGCAGTTCTTC. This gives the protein CASSFGGSSYNEQFF.

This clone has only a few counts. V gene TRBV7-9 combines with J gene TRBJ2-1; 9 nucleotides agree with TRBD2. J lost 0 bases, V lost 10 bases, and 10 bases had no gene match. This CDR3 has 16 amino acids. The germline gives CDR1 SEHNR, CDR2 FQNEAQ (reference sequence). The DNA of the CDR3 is TGTGCCACCTGGCGTAGCGGGAGCGCCTCCTACAATGAGCAGTTCTTC. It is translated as CATWRSGSASYNEQFF.

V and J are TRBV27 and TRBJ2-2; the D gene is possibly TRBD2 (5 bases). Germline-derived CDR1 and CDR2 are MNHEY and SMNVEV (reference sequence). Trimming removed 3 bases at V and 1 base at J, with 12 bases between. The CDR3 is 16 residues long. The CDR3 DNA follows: TGTGCCAGCAGTTTTCTTCGCAGCGGGAACACCGGGGAGCTGTTTTTT. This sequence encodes CASSFLRSGNTGELFF.

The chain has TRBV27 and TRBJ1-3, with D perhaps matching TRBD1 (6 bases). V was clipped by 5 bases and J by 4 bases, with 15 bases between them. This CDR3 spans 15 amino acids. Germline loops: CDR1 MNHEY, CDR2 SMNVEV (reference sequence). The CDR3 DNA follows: TGTGCCAGCAGTCTCCCTCAGGGGCCAGGAAACACCATATATTTT. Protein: CASSLPQGPGNTIYF.

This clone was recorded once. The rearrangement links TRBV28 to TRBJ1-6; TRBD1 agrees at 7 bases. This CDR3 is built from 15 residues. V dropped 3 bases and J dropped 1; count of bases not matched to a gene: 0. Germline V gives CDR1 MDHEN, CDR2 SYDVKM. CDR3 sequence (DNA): TGTGCCAGCAGTTTGGACAGGTCCTATAATTCACCCCTCCACTTT. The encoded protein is CASSLDRSYNSPLHF.

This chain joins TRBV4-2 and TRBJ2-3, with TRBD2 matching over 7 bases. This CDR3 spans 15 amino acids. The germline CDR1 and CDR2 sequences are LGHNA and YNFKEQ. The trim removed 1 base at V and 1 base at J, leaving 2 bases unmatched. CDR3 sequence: CASSQGLAGTDTQYF. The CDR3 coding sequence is TGTGCCAGCAGCCAAGGACTAGCCGGCACAGATACGCAGTATTTT.

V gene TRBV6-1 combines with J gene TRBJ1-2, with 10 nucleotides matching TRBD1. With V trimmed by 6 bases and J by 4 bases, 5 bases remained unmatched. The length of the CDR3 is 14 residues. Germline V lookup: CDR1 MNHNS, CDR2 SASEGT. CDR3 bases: TGTGCCAGCAGGACGGGGACAGGGGTCTATGGCTACACCTTC. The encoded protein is CASRTGTGVYGYTF.

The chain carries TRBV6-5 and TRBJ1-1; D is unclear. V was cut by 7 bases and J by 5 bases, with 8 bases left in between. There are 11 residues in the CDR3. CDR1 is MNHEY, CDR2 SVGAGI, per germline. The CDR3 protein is CASMGLTEAFF. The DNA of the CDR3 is TGTGCCAGCATGGGTCTGACTGAAGCTTTCTTT.

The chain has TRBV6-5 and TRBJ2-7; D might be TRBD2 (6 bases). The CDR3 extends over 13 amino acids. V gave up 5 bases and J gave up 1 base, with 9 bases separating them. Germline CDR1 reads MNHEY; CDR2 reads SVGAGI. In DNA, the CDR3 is TGTGCCAGCAGTGGCGGGACTTCCTACGAGCAGTACTTC. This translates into CASSGGTSYEQYF.

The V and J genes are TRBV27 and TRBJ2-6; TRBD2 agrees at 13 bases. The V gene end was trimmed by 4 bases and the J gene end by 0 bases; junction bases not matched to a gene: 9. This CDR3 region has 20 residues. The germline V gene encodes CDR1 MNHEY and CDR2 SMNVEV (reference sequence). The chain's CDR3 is CASSSGLAGDPNSGANVLTF. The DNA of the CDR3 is TGTGCCAGCAGTTCCGGACTAGCGGGAGACCCCAACTCTGGGGCCAACGTCCTGACTTTC.

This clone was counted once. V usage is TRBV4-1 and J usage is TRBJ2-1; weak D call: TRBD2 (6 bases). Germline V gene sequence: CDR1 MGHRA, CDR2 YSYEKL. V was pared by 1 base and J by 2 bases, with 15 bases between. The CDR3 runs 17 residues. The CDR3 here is CASSQVLSGVAYNEQFF. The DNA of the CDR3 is TGCGCCAGCAGCCAAGTTTTGTCGGGAGTTGCCTACAATGAGCAGTTCTTC.

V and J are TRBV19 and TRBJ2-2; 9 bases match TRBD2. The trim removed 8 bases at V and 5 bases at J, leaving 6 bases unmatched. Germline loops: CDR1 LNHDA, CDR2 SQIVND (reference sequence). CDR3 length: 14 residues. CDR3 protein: CASCALAGTGELFF. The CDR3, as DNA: TGTGCCAGTTGCGCGCTAGCGGGAACCGGGGAGCTGTTTTTT.

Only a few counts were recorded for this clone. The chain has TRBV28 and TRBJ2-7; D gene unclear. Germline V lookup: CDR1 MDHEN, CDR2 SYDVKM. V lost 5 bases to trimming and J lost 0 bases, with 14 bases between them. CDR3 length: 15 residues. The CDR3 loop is CASSTQGRSSYEQYF. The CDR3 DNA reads TGTGCCAGCAGTACTCAAGGCCGTAGCTCCTACGAGCAGTACTTC.

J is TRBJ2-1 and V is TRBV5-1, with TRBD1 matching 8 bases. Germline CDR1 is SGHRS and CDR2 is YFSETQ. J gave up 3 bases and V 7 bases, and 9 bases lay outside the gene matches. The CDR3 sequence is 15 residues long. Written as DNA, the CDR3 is TGCGCCAGCGGGGGGACAGGCGCTATCTACAATGAGCAGTTCTTC. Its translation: CASGGTGAIYNEQFF.

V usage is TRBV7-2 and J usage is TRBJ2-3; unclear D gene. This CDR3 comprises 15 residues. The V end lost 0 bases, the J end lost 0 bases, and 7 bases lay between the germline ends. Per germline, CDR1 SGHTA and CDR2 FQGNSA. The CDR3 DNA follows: TGTGCCAGCAGCTTAGCAAGTGCTAGCACAGATACGCAGTATTTT. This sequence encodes CASSLASASTDTQYF.

CDR3 in DNA: TGTGCCATCAGTGAAATCAGGACGCAGGAGACCCAGTACTTC. Amino acid sequence: CAISEIRTQETQYF. This chain connects TRBV10-3 to TRBJ2-5; D remains unclear. The CDR3 extends over 14 amino acids. Germline assignment: CDR1 ENHRY and CDR2 SYGVKD. V was shortened by 3 bases and J by 5 bases, with 13 bases between the two germline ends.

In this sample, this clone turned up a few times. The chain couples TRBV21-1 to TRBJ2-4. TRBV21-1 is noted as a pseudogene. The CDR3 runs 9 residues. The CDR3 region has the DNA TGTGCCAAGTGGGGATTTCAGTACTTC. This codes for CAKWGFQYF.

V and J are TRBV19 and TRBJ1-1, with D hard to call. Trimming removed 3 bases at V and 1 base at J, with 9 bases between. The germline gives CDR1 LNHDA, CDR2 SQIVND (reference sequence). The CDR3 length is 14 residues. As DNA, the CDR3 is TGTGCCAGTAGTATTCGTGGGTCGAACACTGAAGCTTTCTTT. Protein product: CASSIRGSNTEAFF.

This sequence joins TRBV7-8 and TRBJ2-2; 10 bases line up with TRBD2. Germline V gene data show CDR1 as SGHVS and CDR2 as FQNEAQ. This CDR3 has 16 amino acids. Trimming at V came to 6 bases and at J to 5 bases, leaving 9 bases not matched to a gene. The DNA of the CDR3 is TGTGCCAGCAGGAAGCAGCTAGCGGGAGAAACCGGGGAGCTGTTTTTT. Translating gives CASRKQLAGETGELFF. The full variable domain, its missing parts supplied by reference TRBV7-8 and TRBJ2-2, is GAGVSQSPRYKVAKRGQDVALRCDPISGHVSLFWYQQALGQGPEFLTYFQNEAQLDKSGLPSDRFFAERPEGSVSTLKIQRTQQEDSAVYLCASRKQLAGETGELFFGEGSRLTVL.

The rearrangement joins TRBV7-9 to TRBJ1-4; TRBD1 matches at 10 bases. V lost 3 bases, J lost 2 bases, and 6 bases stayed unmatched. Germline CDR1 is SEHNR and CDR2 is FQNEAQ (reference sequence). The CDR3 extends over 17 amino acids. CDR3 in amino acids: CASSLPGQGSTNEKLFF. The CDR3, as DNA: TGTGCCAGCAGCTTGCCGGGACAGGGGTCGACTAATGAAAAACTGTTTTTT.

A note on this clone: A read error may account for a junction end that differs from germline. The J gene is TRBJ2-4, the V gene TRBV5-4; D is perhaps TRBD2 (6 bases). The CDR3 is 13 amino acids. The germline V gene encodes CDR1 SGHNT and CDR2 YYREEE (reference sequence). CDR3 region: CASSSGGRMGPAF. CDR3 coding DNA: TGTGCCAGCAGCTCTGGAGGGAGGATGGGACCAGCCTTC.